A single sample gave rise to the 19 T cell receptor beta chains below, sequenced in a study of neurological immune-mediated disorders. TCRdb reanalysed the 5' RACE reads using MiXCR and keeps one entry per CDR3 protein. Of tens of thousands of distinct CDR3 sequences in the sample, approximately 4.5% were seen once. Input material: PBMCs. Source of these receptors: a woman aged 55-70 years with multiple sclerosis.

This clonotype was observed at least ten times. V gene TRBV2 combines with J gene TRBJ1-1; D is possibly TRBD1 (6 bases). The CDR3 contains 13 residues. Germline V gene sequence: CDR1 SNHLY, CDR2 FYNNEI. The ends were cut back, 6 bases at V and 10 bases at J, with 18 bases in the middle. This chain's CDR3 is CASSEAGGPRAFF. DNA for the CDR3: TGTGCCAGCAGCGAGGCGGGGGGGCCGAGAGCTTTCTTT.

In this sample, this clonotype turned up a few times. The V and J genes are TRBV10-3 and TRBJ2-2; D is perhaps TRBD2 (5 bases). The CDR3 spans 13 residues. Germline CDR1 and CDR2: ENHRY and SYGVKD. V was shortened by 8 bases and J by 6 bases, with 13 bases between the two germline ends. CDR3 protein: CAIREGPPGELFF. CDR3 sequence (DNA): TGTGCCATCCGGGAAGGGCCACCCGGGGAGCTGTTTTTT.

This clonotype was observed many times. The chain uses TRBV15 and TRBJ2-3; the match to TRBD2 covers 11 bases. CDR3 length equals 17 residues. J lost 4 bases, V lost 1 base, and 7 bases had no gene match. The germline V gene encodes CDR1 LNHNV and CDR2 YYDKDF (reference sequence). CDR3 sequence: CATSRGSLAGGPDTQYF. As DNA, the CDR3 is TGTGCCACCAGCAGAGGTTCCCTAGCGGGAGGCCCAGATACGCAGTATTTT.

This clonotype showed up many times. The CDR3 nucleotides read TGCAGTGCTAGGACTAGCGGCCAAGAGACCCAGTACTTC. Amino acid sequence: CSARTSGQETQYF. The rearrangement links TRBV20-1 to TRBJ2-5, with 9 bases that match TRBD2. The CDR3 consists of 13 residues. CDR1 DFQATT and CDR2 SNEGSKA come from the germline V gene (reference sequence). V was pared by 3 bases and J by 1 base, with 0 bases of the junction left unmatched.

This clonotype was observed many times. The rearrangement joins TRBV20-1 to TRBJ2-4; TRBD1 is a possible D gene (6 bases). The CDR3 extends over 17 amino acids. V lost 0 bases to trimming and J lost 0 bases, with 15 bases between them. The germline V gene has CDR1 DFQATT and CDR2 SNEGSKA (reference sequence). The CDR3 region is CSARDWGPLGAKNIQYF. The DNA for the CDR3 is TGCAGTGCTAGAGATTGGGGGCCTCTCGGAGCCAAAAACATTCAGTACTTC.

This clonotype was detected many times. This chain links TRBV20-1 with TRBJ2-7, with 9 bases lining up with TRBD1. There are 14 residues in the CDR3. The germline gives CDR1 DFQATT, CDR2 SNEGSKA (reference sequence). Trimming took 0 bases from V and 3 from J; bases not matched to a gene: 3. The CDR3 loop reads CSARDGTGIYEQYF. CDR3 coding DNA: TGCAGTGCTAGAGACGGGACAGGGATCTACGAGCAGTACTTC.

This clonotype was counted ten times or more. The genes are TRBV29-1 and TRBJ2-5; TRBD2 matches 7 bases. From germline, CDR1 is SQVTM and CDR2 ANQGSEA. The ends lost 5 bases at V and 5 bases at J; junction bases unmatched: 8. The CDR3 sequence is 13 residues long. CDR3 sequence reads: CSVKGLDGETQYF. CDR3 in DNA: TGCAGCGTTAAAGGACTAGATGGGGAGACCCAGTACTTC.

There are a few counts of this clonotype. V is TRBV7-2 and J is TRBJ2-3; 12 nucleotides agree with TRBD2. The V and J ends lost 4 bases and 1 base, in that order; junction bases with no gene match: 6. CDR1 and CDR2 (germline): SGHTA, FQGNSA. This CDR3 is built from 17 residues. CDR3 amino acids: CASSWASGGAGTDTQYF. CDR3 DNA: TGTGCCAGCAGCTGGGCTAGCGGGGGGGCTGGCACAGATACGCAGTATTTT.

This rearrangement joins TRBV5-1 to TRBJ1-2, with TRBD1 as a possible D gene (6 bases). The CDR3 runs to 13 residues. CDR1 and CDR2 (germline): SGHRS, YFSETQ. Trimming pared 4 bases from V and 4 bases from J, leaving 11 bases between. The CDR3 bases are TGCGCCAGCAGCCCACAGGGTGCCTATGGCTACACCTTC. As protein: CASSPQGAYGYTF.

This clonotype was seen at least ten times. The chain joins TRBV20-1 to TRBJ2-1, with a possible D match to TRBD1 (5 bases). Trimming took off 5 bases at V and 6 bases at J, with 20 bases between the two ends. CDR1 is DFQATT, CDR2 SNEGSKA, per germline (reference sequence). The CDR3 runs 15 residues. This CDR3 reads CSAWGHSSSVNEQFF. Written as DNA, the CDR3 is TGCAGTGCTTGGGGCCATAGTTCGTCGGTCAATGAGCAGTTCTTC.

This clonotype was seen at least ten times. CDR3: CAIRAGQGLEETQYF. As DNA, the CDR3 is TGTGCCATCAGAGCGGGACAGGGGCTTGAAGAGACCCAGTACTTC. This rearrangement joins TRBV10-3 to TRBJ2-5; TRBD1 aligns across 10 bases. The germline CDR1 and CDR2 sequences are ENHRY and SYGVKD. This CDR3 has 15 amino acids. The V gene end was trimmed by 6 bases and the J gene end by 3 bases; junction bases not matched to a gene: 7.

This clonotype was found a few times. The V and J genes are TRBV10-3 and TRBJ2-5, with unresolved D. CDR1 and CDR2 (germline): ENHRY, SYGVKD. V gave up 2 bases and J gave up 5 bases, with 9 bases separating them. This CDR3 region has 13 residues. The CDR3 is CAISERQRETQYF. DNA for the CDR3: TGTGCCATCAGTGAGCGACAACGGGAGACCCAGTACTTC.

This clonotype was recorded many times. The chain links TRBV5-1 to TRBJ1-1, with D tentatively TRBD1 (6 bases). Germline V CDR1 and CDR2: SGHRS, YFSETQ. The V end was cut by 5 bases, the J end by 1 base, with 12 bases between. CDR3 length equals 14 residues. CDR3 nucleotides: TGCGCCAGCAGACAACAGGGCGAGAACACTGAAGCTTTCTTT. Its translation is CASRQQGENTEAFF.

This clonotype was observed at least ten times. The chain carries TRBV2 and TRBJ1-5, with a tentative D call TRBD1 (6 bases). The CDR3 has 12 amino acids. The germline gives CDR1 SNHLY, CDR2 FYNNEI. Trimming took 9 bases from V and 4 from J, leaving 10 bases between them. The DNA of the CDR3 is TGTGCCAGTAGGGGGGATAATCAGCCCCAGCATTTT. Translated, it gives CASRGDNQPQHF.

This clonotype was seen ten or more times. The CDR3 loop reads CAISPDLAGTGELFF. In DNA, the CDR3 is TGTGCCATCAGTCCAGACCTCGCCGGTACCGGGGAGCTGTTTTTT. The chain carries TRBV10-3 and TRBJ2-2; D ambiguous. This CDR3 has 15 amino acids. Germline assignment: CDR1 ENHRY and CDR2 SYGVKD. The V and J ends lost 5 bases and 5 bases respectively, with 15 bases between them.

This clonotype was seen only once. This chain links TRBV12-3 or TRBV12-4 with TRBJ2-3; TRBD1 matches at 7 bases. V shed 1 base, J shed 10 bases, and the junction held 2 bases outside the gene matches. The CDR3 totals 12 residues. The CDR3 region has the DNA TGTGCCAGCAGTTTAGGACAGGGCTCGCAGTATTTT. Its translation is CASSLGQGSQYF.

The sample holds many counts of this clonotype. This chain joins TRBV9 and TRBJ2-1; no reliable D call. CDR1 is SGDLS, CDR2 YYNGEE, per germline. V dropped 0 bases and J dropped 8 bases, with 12 bases sitting between them. The length of the CDR3 is 14 residues. The CDR3 region is CASSVEVVEDEQFF. The DNA for the CDR3 is TGTGCCAGCAGCGTAGAGGTAGTCGAGGATGAGCAGTTCTTC.

This clonotype was recorded many times. V and J are TRBV4-1 and TRBJ2-2, with D perhaps matching TRBD2 (5 bases). The CDR3 contains 15 residues. The V gene's germline CDR1 is MGHRA and CDR2 YSYEKL. The V gene lost 4 bases and the J gene lost 6 bases, with 15 bases spanning the gap. The CDR3 DNA reads TGCGCCAGCAGCCTAAACTTAGAGGGAGCCGGGGAGCTGTTTTTT. Amino acid sequence: CASSLNLEGAGELFF.

The sample holds many counts of this clonotype. The rearrangement uses TRBV7-2 and TRBJ2-2; a weak D match, TRBD2 (6 bases). V lost 6 bases, J lost 1 base, and 9 bases lay in between. The V gene's germline CDR1 is SGHTA and CDR2 FQGNSA. The CDR3 runs to 14 residues. CDR3 DNA sequence: TGTGCCAGCAGGCCCGGGAGGAACACCGGGGAGCTGTTTTTT. Encoded protein: CASRPGRNTGELFF. The variable domain in full, completed from reference TRBV7-2 and TRBJ2-2, reads GAGVSQSPSNKVTEKGKDVELRCDPISGHTALYWYRQSLGQGLEFLIYFQGNSAPDKSGLPSDRFSAERTGGSVSTLTIQRTQQEDSAVYLCASRPGRNTGELFFGEGSRLTVL.